Listed here is a single T cell receptor (beta chain). No antigen is known for it. This entry belongs to a study of breast tumors, draining lymph nodes, adjacent tissues. Study-level results: Tumor repertoires ranked between lymph nodes and nontumor tissue in diversity, with V and J gene preferences. Most tumor T cells seemingly derive from lymph node, then expand in tumor. Tumor T cell lymph node origin was a supported hypothesis, not proven. Compared with basal-like, luminal-like tumors shared significantly more repertoire with nontumor tissue.

Using its own MiXCR run on the multiplex PCR reads, TCRdb lists one record per CDR3 protein. The sample records tens of thousands of distinct CDR3 sequences, about 20% being singletons. V lost 3 bases and J lost 5, with 13 bases in between. This CDR3 is built from 15 residues. Germline CDR1 is LNHDA and CDR2 is SQIVND (reference sequence). Axillary draining lymph nodes of breast cancer patients supplied the node samples. The TCR was taken from a female donor with breast cancer. Some clones in this sample may be carry-over from other donors' samples. The sequenced sample consisted of axillary lymph node tissue. The V gene is TRBV19, the J gene TRBJ2-2; tentatively, D is TRBD1 (6 bases). DNA of the CDR3: TGTGCCAGTAGTATGACGGACAGTTCTACCGGGGAGCTGTTTTTT. Translation: CASSMTDSSTGELFF.